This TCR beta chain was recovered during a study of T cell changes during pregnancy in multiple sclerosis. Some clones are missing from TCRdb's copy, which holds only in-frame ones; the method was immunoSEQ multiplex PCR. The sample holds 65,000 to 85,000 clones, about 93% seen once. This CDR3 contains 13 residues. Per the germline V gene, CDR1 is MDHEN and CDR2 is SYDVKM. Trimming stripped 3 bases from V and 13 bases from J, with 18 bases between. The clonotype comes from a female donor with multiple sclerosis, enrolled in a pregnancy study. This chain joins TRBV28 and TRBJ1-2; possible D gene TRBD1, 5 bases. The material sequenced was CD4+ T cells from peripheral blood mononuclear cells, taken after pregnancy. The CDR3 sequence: CASSFAGNPRGTF. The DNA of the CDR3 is TGTGCCAGCAGTTTTGCTGGGAATCCAAGGGGCACCTTC.